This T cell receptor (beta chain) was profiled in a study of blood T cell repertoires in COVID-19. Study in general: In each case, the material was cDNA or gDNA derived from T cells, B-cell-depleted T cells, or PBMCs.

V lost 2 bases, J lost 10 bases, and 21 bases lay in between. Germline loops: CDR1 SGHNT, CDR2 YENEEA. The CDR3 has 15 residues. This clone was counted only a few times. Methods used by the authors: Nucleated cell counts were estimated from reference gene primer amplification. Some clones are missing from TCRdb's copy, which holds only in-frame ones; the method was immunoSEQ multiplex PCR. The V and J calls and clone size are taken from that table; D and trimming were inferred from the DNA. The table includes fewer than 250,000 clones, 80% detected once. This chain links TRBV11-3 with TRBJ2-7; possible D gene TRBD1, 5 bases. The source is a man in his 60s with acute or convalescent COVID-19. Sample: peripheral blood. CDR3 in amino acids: CASSLNLGREGEQYF. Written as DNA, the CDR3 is TGTGCCAGCAGCTTAAATCTGGGCAGGGAAGGAGAACAGTACTTC.